Detailed here is one T cell receptor (beta chain). This specimen belongs to a study of blood T cell repertoires in COVID-19. As for the study in general: Material from acute and convalescent COVID-19 was sourced from the United States, Italy and Spain. Nucleic acid was either cDNA or gDNA, and it came from T cells, B-cell-depleted T cells, or PBMCs.

Original analysis: Amplified reference gene primers provided the basis for estimating nucleated cell counts. Sequencing used immunoSEQ multiplex PCR; TCRdb keeps in-frame clones, though not all of them. That table supplies the V and J calls and clone size; D and trimming were determined from the DNA. The sample lists 25,000 to 30,000 clones, roughly two thirds occurring once. This CDR3 has 13 residues. The germline V and J ends were trimmed by 6 bases and 6 bases, with 11 bases remaining between them. The material sequenced was peripheral blood. The V and J genes are TRBV12-3 or TRBV12-4 and TRBJ1-4; the D gene is possibly TRBD1 (5 bases). The sequence came from a human donor in a cohort sampled during active COVID-19. In nucleotides, the CDR3 is TGTGCCAGCAGGCGGGACGGTTATGAAAAACTGTTTTTT. It codes for CASRRDGYEKLFF.